This T cell receptor beta chain was found in a study of CXCR3-negative and CXCR3-positive naive CD8 T cells. Study-wide results and limits: Higher TRB CDR3 hydrophobicity marked CXCR3-positive naive cells relative to CXCR3-negative naive cells.

Concerning this clonotype: Its cognate antigen is unknown.

The germline CDR1 and CDR2 sequences are LNHNV and YYDKDF (reference sequence). The CDR3 consists of 13 residues. In preparing the TRB cDNA libraries, 5' RACE with UMI labels was used. For each CDR3 protein, TCRdb gives one entry from its re-call of the 5' RACE reads, without DNA. The table lists 84,000 or so distinct CDR3 sequences. The TCR was taken from a human donor in good health. Some clones in this sample may be carry-over from other donors' samples. The chain uses TRBV15 and TRBJ2-6; TCRdb gives TRBD1 as the D gene, but with no DNA this cannot be confirmed. The specimen sequenced was naive CXCR3+ CD8+ T cells from blood. Subset specified: CD45RO-CCR7+CD27+CD95- naive CD8+ T cells expressing CXCR3 (TNR3+). This chain's CDR3 is CATSPGAANVLTF. The entire variable domain, with the rest obtained from reference TRBV15 and TRBJ2-6, is as follows: DAMVIQNPRYQVTQFGKPVTLSCSQTLNHNVMYWYQQKSSQAPKLLFHYYDKDFNNEADTPDNFQSRRPNTSFCFLDIRSPGLGDTAMYLCATSPGAANVLTFGAGSRLTVL.